The rows below give T cell receptor beta chains drawn from one sample of a study of blood T cell repertoires in COVID-19. Sequenced by immunoSEQ multiplex PCR; TCRdb stores in-frame clones only, minus some. The sample shows approximately 79,000 clones, 65% to 85% of them seen only once. Sample: peripheral blood. These receptors all stem from a man in his forties or fifties with COVID-19, enrolled during active disease. CDR3s include the opening cysteine and the closing phenylalanine or tryptophan.

v_call,j_call,cdr3_aa
TRBV5-1,TRBJ2-5,CASSPGLAGPPQETQYF
TRBV19,TRBJ2-7,CASSYREGSYEQYF
TRBV19,TRBJ1-5,CASSTSVGGQGNQPQHF
TRBV5-4,TRBJ2-3,CASSLEASGRAGDTQYF
TRBV28,TRBJ2-5,CASSIGGGVAGGETQYF
TRBV6-2/TRBV6-3,TRBJ1-5,CASSYPRDRYSNQPQHF
TRBV5-1,TRBJ2-3,CASSRDRTRTDTQYF
TRBV7-2,TRBJ1-2,CASSYGEGGNGYTF
TRBV11-3,TRBJ2-2,CASSLVTSGIGELFF
TRBV10-3,TRBJ2-7,CAISPQSAGQRPRATYEQYF
TRBV9,TRBJ2-3,CASSEGTSGTSQYF
TRBV7-3,TRBJ2-5,CASSSDYQETQYF
TRBV23-1,TRBJ1-5,CASSRPIQRLSNQPQHF
TRBV5-6,TRBJ1-3,CASSPGIGNTIYF
TRBV5-8,TRBJ2-7,CAPVSLSYEQYF
TRBV4-1,TRBJ1-1,CASSQGLENTEAFF
TRBV15,TRBJ2-7,CATSRDTRYAGTSGRMAYEQYF
TRBV3-1/TRBV3-2,TRBJ2-2,CASSHRTGELFF
TRBV5-4,TRBJ2-3,CASRRLTDRGTDTQYF
TRBV27,TRBJ2-7,CASSGTGGYEQYF
TRBV2,TRBJ1-1,CASTPGQGRMNTEAFF
TRBV7-2,TRBJ2-7,CASSLWADTYEQYF
TRBV7-9,TRBJ1-1,CASSSRGLNTEAFF
TRBV20-1,TRBJ2-7,CSPLVYGEQYF
TRBV6-5,TRBJ2-4,CASSYLGQGGKNIQYF
TRBV19,TRBJ1-1,CASSIVQNLLQMNTEAFF
TRBV29-1,TRBJ2-5,CSVEDSTFRETQYF
TRBV19,TRBJ2-3,CASVGRVTDTQYF
TRBV9,TRBJ2-7,CASSVTGIAEQYF
TRBV4-1,TRBJ2-3,CASSRTGLADTQYF
TRBV7-3,TRBJ2-3,CASRKTSGVETTQYF
TRBV29-1,TRBJ2-5,CSAWTSGIQETQYF
TRBV14,TRBJ2-3,CASRKTGVPDTQYF
TRBV19,TRBJ1-6,CASRGTGHNSPLHF
TRBV2,TRBJ1-1,CASSEEGQTEAFF
TRBV5-1,TRBJ1-1,CASSPSGMGGAEAFF
TRBV10-3,TRBJ1-4,CAISEGQGYPTNEKLFF
TRBV2,TRBJ2-7,CASSDNRGDEQYF
TRBV28,TRBJ1-4,CASSLMGAGEKLFF
TRBV14,TRBJ2-7,CASSRGLAGDEQYF
TRBV18,TRBJ2-7,CASSPNREQQYF
TRBV7-2,TRBJ2-7,CASSLVDSGSYEQYF